The 26 T cell receptor beta chains below come from one sample, sequenced in a study of blood T cell repertoires in COVID-19. Assay: immunoSEQ multiplex PCR; the TCRdb copy retains only in-frame clones and omits some. Of 250,000 to 350,000 clones in the sample, 86% are singletons; the top ten hold more than 9%. Sequencing was carried out using PBMCs or T cells enriched from blood (not recorded which). These receptors were collected from a woman between 18 and 29 years old who had recovered from COVID-19.

This chain joins TRBV4-2 and TRBJ1-5, with a tentative D call TRBD1 (6 bases). Germline V gene data show CDR1 as LGHNA and CDR2 as YNFKEQ. This CDR3 comprises 16 residues. The V and J ends lost 0 bases and 4 bases respectively, with 13 bases between them. DNA for the CDR3: TGTGCCAGCAGCCAAGAGCACAGGGATGGTAATCAGCCCCAGCATTTT. Amino acid sequence: CASSQEHRDGNQPQHF.

The rearrangement links TRBV2 to TRBJ2-3, with 8 bases lining up with TRBD2. The CDR3 loop spans 14 amino acids. Trimming at V came to 8 bases and at J to 3 bases, leaving 7 bases not matched to a gene. The germline gives CDR1 SNHLY, CDR2 FYNNEI. The CDR3 loop reads CASAREVPTDTQYF. The CDR3 nucleotides are TGTGCCAGCGCGCGGGAGGTACCGACAGATACGCAGTATTTT.

The V and J genes are TRBV20-1 and TRBJ1-2, with no clear D. Germline V CDR1 and CDR2: DFQATT, SNEGSKA (reference sequence). The length of the CDR3 is 12 residues. With 3 bases removed from V and 6 bases from J, the gap between germline ends came to 11 bases. CDR3 nucleotides: TGCAGTGCTAGTAGCCCCGGGAATGGCTACACCTTC. Its translation is CSASSPGNGYTF.

The gene calls are TRBV28 and TRBJ1-1; 9 positions agree with TRBD1. Per the germline V gene, CDR1 is MDHEN and CDR2 is SYDVKM. CDR3 length: 17 amino acids. V lost 5 bases and J lost 4; bases outside the gene matches: 14. The DNA for the CDR3 is TGTGCCAGCAGTACTACAGGGGGCTCTCCCTATTTCACTGAAGCTTTCTTT. This sequence encodes CASSTTGGSPYFTEAFF.

This clone was counted once. The V and J genes are TRBV7-9 and TRBJ2-7; 11 bases agree with TRBD1. CDR3 size: 16 residues. Germline V gene sequence: CDR1 SEHNR, CDR2 FQNEAQ (reference sequence). V was clipped by 5 bases and J by 4 bases; unmatched bases: 10. CDR3 protein: CASSPPRDRGMYEQYF. In DNA form, the CDR3 reads TGTGCCAGCAGCCCACCCCGGGACAGGGGGATGTACGAGCAGTACTTC.

The chain is built from TRBV12-3 or TRBV12-4 and TRBJ1-1; 7 bases fit TRBD1. This CDR3 has 13 residues. V shed 4 bases and J 3 bases; nucleotides not matched to a gene: 2. Here the CDR3 reads CASSSDRDTEAFF. In DNA form, the CDR3 reads TGTGCCAGCAGTTCCGACAGGGACACTGAAGCTTTCTTT.

This chain connects TRBV5-1 to TRBJ2-7, with 9 bases identical to TRBD1. With 5 bases clipped from V and 5 bases from J, the junction kept 8 bases outside the gene matches. The CDR3 runs 14 residues. The germline CDR1 and CDR2 sequences are SGHRS and YFSETQ. CDR3 in DNA: TGCGCCAGCAGTTACGGACAGGGGATCGACGAGCAGTACTTC. This sequence encodes CASSYGQGIDEQYF.

In its sample, this clone was seen a few times. The chain uses TRBV10-2 and TRBJ2-2; D unresolved. The germline gives CDR1 WSHSY, CDR2 SAAADI. V lost 0 bases and J lost 2, with 7 bases in between. The CDR3 totals 15 residues. CDR3 in amino acids: CASSESGVNTGELFF. CDR3 nucleotide sequence: TGCGCCAGCAGTGAGTCAGGAGTTAACACCGGGGAGCTGTTTTTT.

This clone was observed once. The V gene is TRBV10-3, the J gene TRBJ2-3, with 8 bases fitting TRBD2. The V and J ends lost 8 bases and 4 bases, in that order; junction bases with no gene match: 8. The germline CDR1 and CDR2 sequences are ENHRY and SYGVKD. CDR3 length: 14 residues. The CDR3 reads CAIRAGDGADTQYF. The CDR3 DNA follows: TGTGCCATCCGAGCGGGAGACGGAGCAGATACGCAGTATTTT.

This clone was counted a single time. J is TRBJ1-5 and V is TRBV2, with D unresolved. The CDR3 totals 14 residues. Germline CDR1 is SNHLY and CDR2 is FYNNEI. Trimming cost V 8 bases and J 0 bases, with 11 bases left between them. The CDR3 is CASADTYSNQPQHF. CDR3 DNA sequence: TGTGCCAGCGCCGACACTTATAGCAATCAGCCCCAGCATTTT.

This chain uses TRBV25-1 with TRBJ1-1; 8 nucleotides agree with TRBD1. This CDR3 is 15 amino acids long. Germline V lookup: CDR1 MGHDK, CDR2 SYGVNS. V lost 6 bases, J lost 4 bases, and 10 bases stayed unmatched. The CDR3 is CASSEITGGGTEAFF. CDR3 coding DNA: TGTGCCAGCAGCGAGATCACAGGGGGGGGCACTGAAGCTTTCTTT.

The V and J genes are TRBV5-1 and TRBJ2-1; perhaps TRBD2 as D (6 bases). V was clipped by 0 bases and J by 4 bases, with 8 bases between them. The CDR3 spans 14 residues. Germline V gives CDR1 SGHRS, CDR2 YFSETQ. CDR3 residues: CASSLGDWYNEQFF. The CDR3 region has the DNA TGCGCCAGCAGCTTGGGGGACTGGTACAATGAGCAGTTCTTC.

The chain has TRBV11-2 and TRBJ1-1; the D gene is possibly TRBD1 (6 bases). CDR3 size: 13 residues. CDR1 and CDR2 from the germline V gene are SGHAT and FQNNGV. Deletions cut 7 bases from V and 11 bases from J, with 20 bases between. CDR3 sequence (DNA): TGTGCCAGCACCGCGTTCGGGGAGGGGGTGGCTTTCTTT. Residues: CASTAFGEGVAFF.

The chain joins TRBV11-2 to TRBJ1-1; perhaps TRBD1 as D (6 bases). Germline CDR1 SGHAT, CDR2 FQNNGV. There are 15 residues in the CDR3. With 1 base removed from V and 5 bases from J, the gap between germline ends came to 14 bases. The CDR3 here is CASSLVRGRSTEAFF. The CDR3 DNA is TGTGCCAGCAGCTTAGTAAGGGGGAGATCGACTGAAGCTTTCTTT. The complete variable domain, with remaining parts taken from reference TRBV11-2 and TRBJ1-1, reads EAGVAQSPRYKIIEKRQSVAFWCNPISGHATLYWYQQILGQGPKLLIQFQNNGVVDDSQLPKDRFSAERLKGVDSTLKIQPAKLEDSAVYLCASSLVRGRSTEAFFGQGTRLTVV.

The chain links TRBV11-2 to TRBJ2-2, with 9 bases that match TRBD1. The CDR3 length is 17 residues. Germline CDR1 and CDR2: SGHAT and FQNNGV. The J segment lost 3 bases and the V segment lost 0 bases, leaving 5 bases of the junction unmatched. This CDR3 is CASSLDLGTGHTGELFF. The CDR3 DNA reads TGTGCCAGCAGCTTAGATTTAGGGACAGGGCACACCGGGGAGCTGTTTTTT.

V usage is TRBV19 and J usage is TRBJ2-1; 8 bases agree with TRBD2. There are 15 residues in the CDR3. The germline gives CDR1 LNHDA, CDR2 SQIVND (reference sequence). V dropped 8 bases and J dropped 4; count of bases not matched to a gene: 10. CDR3 DNA: TGTGCCAGTCAAGACCCGGGGGGGCGGTACAATGAGCAGTTCTTC. Amino acids: CASQDPGGRYNEQFF. Filled out from reference TRBV19 and TRBJ2-1, the complete variable domain reads DGGITQSPKYLFRKEGQNVTLSCEQNLNHDAMYWYRQDPGQGLRLIYYSQIVNDFQKGDIAEGYSVSREKKESFPLTVTSAQKNPTAFYLCASQDPGGRYNEQFFGPGTRLTVL.

This CDR3 is CASSYGGIQPQHF. The CDR3 region has the DNA TGTGCCAGCAGTTACGGGGGGATACAGCCCCAGCATTTT. This sequence joins TRBV6-2 or TRBV6-3 and TRBJ1-5; a weak D match, TRBD1 (5 bases). The CDR3 is 13 amino acids. Per germline, CDR1 MNHEY and CDR2 SVGEGT. Trimming pared 2 bases from V and 7 bases from J, leaving 9 bases between.

In nucleotides, the CDR3 is TGTGCCAGCAGCTTACCCGAAGGCGGAGAGACCCAGTACTTC. It specifies CASSLPEGGETQYF. The V call is TRBV7-9, the J call TRBJ2-5; D is uncertain. The CDR3 covers 14 residues. Germline assignment: CDR1 SEHNR and CDR2 FQNEAQ (reference sequence). V lost 2 bases, J lost 4 bases, and 11 bases lay in between.

The chain couples TRBV19 to TRBJ2-5; TRBD2 might be the D (6 bases). CDR1 LNHDA and CDR2 SQIVND come from the germline V gene (reference sequence). V gave up 4 bases and J gave up 4 bases, with 16 bases separating them. The CDR3 spans 15 residues. The CDR3 reads CASSSWREEVETQYF. CDR3 coding DNA: TGTGCCAGTAGTAGCTGGCGGGAAGAGGTAGAGACCCAGTACTTC.

V and J are TRBV12-3 or TRBV12-4 and TRBJ2-7; D may be TRBD1 (6 bases). This CDR3 contains 13 residues. Trimming cost V 3 bases and J 10 bases, with 16 bases left between them. CDR3 in DNA: TGTGCCAGCAGTTTCAATACAGGACAGAATCAGTACTTC. This codes for CASSFNTGQNQYF.

V and J are TRBV19 and TRBJ2-7, with 12 bases lining up with TRBD1. Germline-derived CDR1 and CDR2 are LNHDA and SQIVND (reference sequence). This CDR3 region has 15 residues. J lost 6 bases, V lost 5 bases, and 8 bases had no gene match. The CDR3 region is CASSPGQGAVREQYF. CDR3 in DNA: TGTGCCAGTAGTCCGGGACAGGGGGCAGTTCGCGAGCAGTACTTC.

The rearrangement uses TRBV5-1 and TRBJ1-1; no clear D. With 0 bases removed from V and 0 bases from J, the gap between germline ends came to 18 bases. The CDR3 runs to 18 residues. In germline, CDR1 is SGHRS, CDR2 YFSETQ. The CDR3 protein is CASSLGGLQLAMNTEAFF. CDR3 nucleotides: TGCGCCAGCAGCTTGGGAGGTTTACAACTGGCCATGAACACTGAAGCTTTCTTT.

The chain combines TRBV5-4 with TRBJ2-7, with TRBD2 as a possible D gene (5 bases). Trimming pared 4 bases from V and 0 bases from J, leaving 8 bases between. This CDR3 spans 13 amino acids. Germline V CDR1 and CDR2: SGHNT, YYREEE (reference sequence). In nucleotides, the CDR3 is TGTGCCAGCAGCAAGCGGTTCTCCTACGAGCAGTACTTC. It specifies CASSKRFSYEQYF.

This rearrangement joins TRBV18 to TRBJ2-2; 8 nucleotides match TRBD1. Trimming removed 3 bases from V and 5 bases from J; junction bases left unmatched: 14. There are 18 residues in the CDR3. CDR1 KGHSH and CDR2 LQKENI come from the germline V gene. CDR3 DNA sequence: TGTGCCAGCTCACCCTTTTCGCCTGGACAGGGTGGTACCGGGGAGCTGTTTTTT. It encodes CASSPFSPGQGGTGELFF.

The chain joins TRBV5-4 to TRBJ1-2, with TRBD1 identical over 7 bases. Trimming took 1 base from V and 1 from J; bases not matched to a gene: 19. The CDR3 extends over 20 amino acids. The germline CDR1 and CDR2 sequences are SGHNT and YYREEE (reference sequence). CDR3 sequence reads: CASSLWGISRDSLHNYGYTF. The CDR3 nucleotides read TGTGCCAGCAGCTTGTGGGGAATATCCCGGGACAGCCTACATAACTATGGCTACACCTTC.

This clone was detected only once. The CDR3 loop is CASSPTDLAGGDEQYF. The DNA for the CDR3 is TGTGCCAGCAGCCCAACTGACCTAGCGGGAGGTGACGAGCAGTACTTC. The chain joins TRBV11-1 to TRBJ2-7; 11 bases match TRBD2. Germline assignment: CDR1 SGHAT and CDR2 FQDESV (reference sequence). Trimming removed 5 bases from V and 5 bases from J; junction bases left unmatched: 11. The CDR3 has 16 residues.